This T cell receptor beta chain was recovered during a study of blood T cell repertoires in COVID-19. Study overall: Sources were T cells, B-cell-depleted T cells, or PBMCs; the material itself was cDNA or gDNA.

Using immunoSEQ multiplex PCR, the repertoire was profiled, and TCRdb retains in-frame clones only, with some absent. The sample gives under 200,000 clones, around 84% of which show up once; more than 7.5% is in the top ten. Followed over time, Seattle patients had been enrolled while infection was active. The receptor was derived from a woman aged 55 to 70 with COVID-19, enrolled during active disease. Sequences were obtained from peripheral blood.

CDR3 sequence (DNA): TGTGCCACCAGTGATGGGGGCAGCTCTTATGGCTACACCTTC. The encoded protein is CATSDGGSSYGYTF. This chain uses TRBV24-1 with TRBJ1-2, with D perhaps TRBD1 (6 bases). V lost 3 bases and J 5 bases, leaving 12 bases between the germline ends. CDR1 is KGHDR, CDR2 SFDVKD, per germline. The CDR3 has 14 amino acids.